The clone carrying this T cell receptor beta chain was counted a single time. The authors split each subset's genomic DNA evenly across several immunoSEQ plates. The repertoire was sequenced with immunoSEQ multiplex PCR; TCRdb's copy has only in-frame clones and lacks some. In the table there are around 95,000 clones, roughly 69% of which are singletons. The CDR3 spans 13 residues. CDR1 and CDR2 from the germline V gene are SQVTM and ANQGSEA. V dropped 5 bases and J dropped 3 bases, with 14 bases sitting between them. The data derive from a study of shared clonotypes between healthy human individuals. Both CD45RO+ cells and CCR7-negative CD45RA+ TemRA cells were combined to make up CD8 memory.

The receptor's source is a man in his thirties or forties in good health. This chain uses TRBV29-1 with TRBJ2-7, with D maybe TRBD1 (6 bases). Source material: memory CD8+ T cells sorted from blood. Indicated subset: CD45RO+ cells pooled with CCR7-negative TemRA cells. The CDR3 reads CSVRPTQGYEQYF. The CDR3 DNA follows: TGCAGCGTTCGGCCGACACAGGGCTACGAGCAGTACTTC.